A single sample is the source of the 22 T cell receptor beta chains below, sequenced in a study of T-cell memory formation after mild COVID-19. TCRdb re-called the 5' RACE reads through MiXCR, storing one row per CDR3 protein. The sample holds some 100,000 distinct CDR3 sequences, approximately 12% seen once. Sequencing was done on a sample of PBMCs or a T cell subset sorted from them (not recorded which). These receptors were obtained from a man aged 18 to 29 who had mild COVID-19 (a few samples of this study predate the infection). Cell type and time point are not known.

This clonotype was recorded a few times. CDR3 DNA: TGCGCCAGCAGCCGACTAGCGGAGCGCAATGAGCAGTTCTTC. It is translated as CASSRLAERNEQFF. V gene TRBV4-1 combines with J gene TRBJ2-1, with 9 bases identical to TRBD2. The CDR3 runs 14 residues. With V trimmed by 4 bases and J by 6 bases, 4 bases remained unmatched. In germline, CDR1 is MGHRA, CDR2 YSYEKL.

At least ten counts were recorded for this clonotype. The chain employs TRBV20-1 and TRBJ2-1, with a possible D match to TRBD1 (6 bases). V was shortened by 4 bases and J by 3 bases, with 13 bases between the two germline ends. Germline CDR1 DFQATT, CDR2 SNEGSKA (reference sequence). The CDR3 runs to 14 residues. Here the CDR3 reads CSATTGKGYNEQFF. CDR3 bases: TGCAGTGCTACTACAGGGAAAGGCTACAATGAGCAGTTCTTC.

The chain recombines TRBV6-1 with TRBJ2-7; D is uncertain. V was clipped by 4 bases and J by 3 bases, with 10 bases between them. The CDR3 is 13 residues long. Per germline, CDR1 MNHNS and CDR2 SASEGT. The CDR3 sequence: CASSVLASYEQYF. For the CDR3, the DNA is TGTGCCAGCAGTGTATTGGCTAGCTACGAGCAGTACTTC.

The chain couples TRBV12-3 or TRBV12-4 to TRBJ2-3; D perhaps matches TRBD2 (5 bases). The CDR3 is 15 residues long. Trimming stripped 0 bases from V and 1 base from J, with 8 bases between. DNA of the CDR3: TGTGCCAGCAGTTTAGCCCAGAGGGGCACAGATACGCAGTATTTT. It specifies CASSLAQRGTDTQYF.

There are many counts of this clonotype. CDR3 loop: CASSLGLGGETQYF. For the CDR3, the DNA is TGTGCCAGCAGCTTAGGCCTGGGGGGAGAGACCCAGTACTTC. The J gene is TRBJ2-5, the V gene TRBV7-2, with D maybe TRBD2 (6 bases). V was cut by 1 base and J by 4 bases, with 10 bases left in between. The CDR3 is 14 amino acids. Germline CDR1 and CDR2: SGHTA and FQGNSA.

This clonotype has a count of ten or more. This chain uses TRBV29-1 with TRBJ1-3; weak D call: TRBD1 (5 bases). Germline lookup yields CDR1 SQVTM and CDR2 ANQGSEA. Trimming stripped 4 bases from V and 4 bases from J, with 14 bases between. The CDR3 consists of 14 residues. Here the CDR3 DNA reads TGCAGCGTTGCAGACCCAGGGCAAGGAAACACCATATATTTT. It is translated as CSVADPGQGNTIYF.

In this sample, this clonotype turned up a few times. V and J are TRBV12-3 or TRBV12-4 and TRBJ2-1, with TRBD1 matching 11 bases. The length of the CDR3 is 15 residues. The V segment lost 2 bases and the J segment 6 bases; nucleotides outside the gene matches: 3. The CDR3 loop is CASSLTGTGGNEQFF. CDR3 nucleotides: TGTGCCAGCAGTTTAACCGGGACAGGGGGCAATGAGCAGTTCTTC.

This clonotype was counted at least ten times. V usage is TRBV5-1 and J usage is TRBJ2-3; D is perhaps TRBD1 (7 bases). This CDR3 comprises 14 residues. Germline CDR1 and CDR2: SGHRS and YFSETQ. The V gene lost 10 bases and the J gene lost 1 base, with 16 bases spanning the gap. The CDR3 DNA follows: TGCGCCTCCCAGGCCAGGGGGGGCACAGATACGCAGTATTTT. It specifies CASQARGGTDTQYF.

This clonotype was counted a few times. This rearrangement joins TRBV7-8 to TRBJ2-2, with D maybe TRBD2 (5 bases). V was cut by 1 base and J by 6 bases, with 6 bases left in between. CDR3 length: 13 residues. The V gene's germline CDR1 is SGHVS and CDR2 FQNEAQ. CDR3 sequence reads: CASSLDGAGELFF. CDR3 bases: TGTGCCAGCAGCTTAGACGGGGCCGGGGAGCTGTTTTTT.

This clonotype was counted only a few times. This chain links TRBV12-3 or TRBV12-4 with TRBJ2-7; 10 bases match TRBD2. This CDR3 is 13 amino acids long. With 8 bases clipped from V and 3 bases from J, the junction kept 4 bases outside the gene matches. The CDR3 loop reads CASGSGGFYEQYF. CDR3 DNA: TGTGCCAGCGGTAGCGGGGGGTTCTACGAGCAGTACTTC.

This clonotype was picked up one time. The V and J genes are TRBV7-2 and TRBJ2-4, with D possibly being TRBD1 (6 bases). The CDR3 sequence is 15 residues long. Trimming took 4 bases from V and 11 from J, leaving 21 bases between them. Germline values: CDR1 SGHTA, CDR2 FQGNSA. This CDR3 reads CASSSEGTYPGVQYF. The DNA for the CDR3 is TGTGCCAGCAGCTCCGAAGGGACATATCCCGGCGTTCAGTACTTC.

This chain connects TRBV12-3 or TRBV12-4 to TRBJ1-1; no reliable D call. There are 11 residues in the CDR3. V was cut by 3 bases and J by 7 bases, with 6 bases left in between. The CDR3 DNA follows: TGTGCCAGCAGTTTTGGGGTTGAAGCTTTCTTT. This encodes CASSFGVEAFF.

This sequence joins TRBV4-1 and TRBJ2-1; possible D gene TRBD2, 7 bases. CDR1 is MGHRA, CDR2 YSYEKL, per germline. This CDR3 has 15 residues. V was cut by 2 bases and J by 9 bases, with 17 bases left in between. The CDR3 sequence is CASSQLRGGNREQFF. CDR3 DNA sequence: TGCGCCAGCAGCCAATTGAGGGGGGGCAATCGTGAGCAGTTCTTC.

This clonotype came up many times. V usage is TRBV12-3 or TRBV12-4 and J usage is TRBJ2-1; a weak D match, TRBD1 (5 bases). CDR3 length equals 13 residues. The V end lost 5 bases, the J end lost 5 bases, and 10 bases lay between the germline ends. The DNA of the CDR3 is TGTGCCAGCAGTCCAGGGCCCAACAATGAGCAGTTCTTC. Protein sequence: CASSPGPNNEQFF.

This chain connects TRBV28 to TRBJ1-2; the D gene is possibly TRBD1 (6 bases). The CDR3 has 13 residues. From germline, CDR1 is MDHEN and CDR2 SYDVKM. V was shortened by 3 bases and J by 4 bases, with 9 bases between the two germline ends. CDR3 in amino acids: CASSLAGAYGYTF. CDR3 coding DNA: TGTGCCAGCAGTTTGGCAGGGGCCTATGGCTACACCTTC.

This clonotype was counted many times. This chain joins TRBV20-1 and TRBJ1-2, with D possibly TRBD1 on 6 matching bases. This CDR3 has 13 amino acids. V gave up 2 bases and J gave up 6 bases, with 13 bases separating them. Germline CDR1 DFQATT, CDR2 SNEGSKA (reference sequence). CDR3 in amino acids: CSARPGVTNGYTF. As DNA, the CDR3 is TGCAGTGCTAGACCAGGGGTGACGAATGGCTACACCTTC.

The chain carries TRBV7-9 and TRBJ1-1; no reliable D call. Germline CDR1 SEHNR, CDR2 FQNEAQ (reference sequence). V was cut by 5 bases and J by 3 bases, with 10 bases left in between. The CDR3 length is 13 residues. The CDR3 protein is CASSPEDYTEAFF. CDR3 DNA sequence: TGTGCCAGCAGCCCGGAGGACTACACTGAAGCTTTCTTT.

This clonotype was seen ten or more times. The CDR3: CASSQDGERVVRNEQFF. The CDR3 region has the DNA TGCGCCAGCAGCCAAGATGGAGAGCGGGTTGTAAGGAATGAGCAGTTCTTC. J is TRBJ2-1 and V is TRBV4-1; possible D gene TRBD2, 6 bases. V was shortened by 0 bases and J by 7 bases, with 19 bases between the two germline ends. CDR3 length: 17 amino acids. The germline V gene encodes CDR1 MGHRA and CDR2 YSYEKL.

The chain recombines TRBV5-1 with TRBJ2-3, with D perhaps TRBD1 or TRBD2 (5 bases each). The CDR3 extends over 14 amino acids. Germline lookup yields CDR1 SGHRS and CDR2 YFSETQ. V was shortened by 6 bases and J by 1 base, with 12 bases between the two germline ends. The CDR3 bases are TGCGCCAGCAAGTCGGGGCAGGGCACAGATACGCAGTATTTT. Its translation: CASKSGQGTDTQYF.

This clonotype has at least ten counts. The chain carries TRBV5-1 and TRBJ2-7; 11 bases agree with TRBD1. The germline V gene has CDR1 SGHRS and CDR2 YFSETQ. V gave up 4 bases and J gave up 4 bases; unmatched junction bases: 4. This CDR3 is 14 amino acids long. The CDR3 nucleotides read TGCGCCAGCAGCCCTGGACAGGGGGCTTACGAGCAGTACTTC. This translates into CASSPGQGAYEQYF.

This clonotype occurred many times. V is TRBV6-6 and J is TRBJ2-2; D is unclear. In germline, CDR1 is MNHNY, CDR2 SVGAGI (reference sequence). The CDR3 loop spans 13 amino acids. The germline V and J ends were trimmed by 1 base and 7 bases, with 7 bases remaining between them. CDR3 sequence: CASSYFSSGELFF. In DNA form, the CDR3 reads TGTGCCAGCAGTTACTTCAGTAGCGGGGAGCTGTTTTTT.

This clonotype was found a few times. The gene calls are TRBV11-2 and TRBJ2-1; tentatively, D is TRBD1 (5 bases). Germline V gene lookup returns CDR1 SGHAT and CDR2 FQNNGV. There are 13 residues in the CDR3. The V end was cut by 5 bases, the J end by 12 bases, with 17 bases between. CDR3 nucleotides: TGTGCCAGCAGCCCACCCCCAGGGTTTGTGCAGTTCTTC. Translation gives CASSPPPGFVQFF.